The 19 T cell receptor beta chains listed next were all sequenced from one sample in a study of cytomegalovirus exposure and HLA in healthy donors. Profiled with immunoSEQ multiplex PCR; TCRdb holds only in-frame clones, not every one. The sample records around 80,000 clones, 90% to 97% being singletons. Sequenced material: PBMCs. These TCRs come from a woman aged 18-29 years in good health and CMV-seronegative.

This clone was recorded only once. V and J are TRBV18 and TRBJ2-7; 9 bases match TRBD2. Germline V gene data show CDR1 as KGHSH and CDR2 as LQKENI. This CDR3 is built from 18 residues. J lost 8 bases, V lost 3 bases, and 20 bases had no gene match. CDR3 loop: CASSPPEAAGGPLRKQYF. CDR3 bases: TGTGCCAGCTCACCTCCGGAGGCGGCGGGAGGGCCACTACGTAAGCAGTACTTC.

The chain carries TRBV6-6 and TRBJ1-5, with D maybe TRBD1 (6 bases). Trimming removed 2 bases from V and 3 bases from J, with 14 bases in between. The CDR3 contains 16 residues. Per the germline V gene, CDR1 is MNHNY and CDR2 is SVGAGI (reference sequence). The CDR3 loop reads CASSYPPGVANQPQHF. The CDR3 DNA is TGTGCCAGCAGTTACCCCCCAGGGGTCGCCAATCAGCCCCAGCATTTT.

The chain links TRBV10-3 to TRBJ2-1, with TRBD2 identical over 8 bases. The V gene end was trimmed by 6 bases and the J gene end by 4 bases; junction bases not matched to a gene: 2. The CDR3 sequence is 13 residues long. Germline V gene lookup returns CDR1 ENHRY and CDR2 SYGVKD. In nucleotides, the CDR3 is TGTGCCATCAGCGGGGGGGTGTACAATGAGCAGTTCTTC. Amino acid sequence: CAISGGVYNEQFF.

The chain is built from TRBV27 and TRBJ2-3, with D perhaps matching TRBD2 (6 bases). V dropped 3 bases and J dropped 2 bases, with 15 bases sitting between them. Germline V gives CDR1 MNHEY, CDR2 SMNVEV (reference sequence). The CDR3 spans 16 residues. CDR3 bases: TGTGCCAGCAGTTTTGTGGCAGGGAGGAACACAGATACGCAGTATTTT. Translation: CASSFVAGRNTDTQYF.

The chain couples TRBV19 to TRBJ1-5; possible D gene TRBD1, 6 bases. The CDR3 totals 13 residues. V was shortened by 7 bases and J by 5 bases, with 12 bases between the two germline ends. Germline CDR1 and CDR2: LNHDA and SQIVND (reference sequence). The CDR3 loop is CASTVTGHQPQHF. For the CDR3, the DNA is TGTGCCAGTACCGTTACAGGGCATCAGCCCCAGCATTTT.

The CDR3 DNA follows: TGTGCCAGCAGCGACCTACCGGGACAGGGTCCAGATGAGCAGTTCTTC. It encodes CASSDLPGQGPDEQFF. The chain carries TRBV7-9 and TRBJ2-1; 9 nucleotides agree with TRBD1. From germline, CDR1 is SEHNR and CDR2 FQNEAQ (reference sequence). With V trimmed by 5 bases and J by 8 bases, 13 bases remained unmatched. The length of the CDR3 is 16 residues.

J is TRBJ2-1 and V is TRBV6-1; TRBD2 aligns across 13 bases. The V segment lost 3 bases and the J segment 5 bases; nucleotides outside the gene matches: 4. Germline V gene lookup returns CDR1 MNHNS and CDR2 SASEGT. The CDR3 extends over 16 amino acids. CDR3 residues: CASSDGLAGVNNEQFF. CDR3 nucleotides: TGTGCCAGCAGTGACGGACTAGCGGGAGTGAACAATGAGCAGTTCTTC.

CDR3 nucleotide sequence: TGTGCCAGCAGTCACCTCTTCGCGGGAGGCCGCGAGCAGTACTTC. Its protein product is CASSHLFAGGREQYF. The rearrangement joins TRBV6-5 to TRBJ2-7; TRBD2 matches 8 bases. The CDR3 is 15 amino acids. Germline V gene data show CDR1 as MNHEY and CDR2 as SVGAGI. V dropped 5 bases and J dropped 6; count of bases not matched to a gene: 12.

The gene calls are TRBV10-1 and TRBJ1-1; 9 nucleotides align to TRBD1. Germline CDR1 is WNHNN and CDR2 is SYGVQD (reference sequence). The V and J ends lost 6 bases and 3 bases, in that order; junction bases with no gene match: 2. The CDR3 sequence is 13 residues long. The CDR3: CASRRTGDTEAFF. The CDR3 DNA sequence: TGCGCCAGCAGGAGGACAGGGGACACTGAAGCTTTCTTT.

J is TRBJ1-4 and V is TRBV6-5; 8 nucleotides agree with TRBD1. Germline V lookup: CDR1 MNHEY, CDR2 SVGAGI. Trimming at V came to 8 bases and at J to 8 bases, leaving 7 bases not matched to a gene. The CDR3 consists of 13 residues. For the CDR3, the DNA is TGTGCCAGCGCGGACAGGGTAGGGGAAAAACTGTTTTTT. It translates to CASADRVGEKLFF.

The chain links TRBV27 to TRBJ2-5; 7 bases align to TRBD1. This CDR3 has 15 residues. The V segment lost 5 bases and the J segment 5 bases; nucleotides outside the gene matches: 11. Per germline, CDR1 MNHEY and CDR2 SMNVEV (reference sequence). The CDR3: CASSKQGPTGETQYF. CDR3 nucleotide sequence: TGTGCCAGCAGTAAACAGGGGCCGACCGGGGAGACCCAGTACTTC.

This chain joins TRBV27 and TRBJ2-5, with TRBD1 matching 7 bases. This CDR3 is built from 13 residues. Germline CDR1 MNHEY, CDR2 SMNVEV (reference sequence). V dropped 5 bases and J dropped 3; count of bases not matched to a gene: 3. The CDR3 DNA reads TGTGCCAGCAGTCGACAGGGTGAAGAGACCCAGTACTTC. As protein: CASSRQGEETQYF.

Only a few counts were recorded for this clone. The V call is TRBV5-1, the J call TRBJ1-6; 7 bases agree with TRBD1. This CDR3 spans 13 amino acids. Germline V gene data show CDR1 as SGHRS and CDR2 as YFSETQ. The junction had 0 bases not matched to a gene; V was cut back by 4 bases and J by 5 bases. CDR3 sequence reads: CASSDRDNSPLHF. The CDR3 DNA is TGCGCCAGCAGCGACAGGGATAATTCACCCCTCCACTTT.

This chain links TRBV10-2 with TRBJ1-2; D is unclear. Germline V gene data show CDR1 as WSHSY and CDR2 as SAAADI. Trimming removed 4 bases from V and 8 bases from J, with 20 bases in between. The CDR3 length is 15 residues. CDR3 amino acids: CASSVDDWQHGGYTF. In nucleotides, the CDR3 is TGCGCCAGCAGTGTTGACGACTGGCAGCATGGAGGCTACACCTTC.

The V gene is TRBV6-5, the J gene TRBJ1-4; no firm D call. This CDR3 spans 13 amino acids. Germline V gene lookup returns CDR1 MNHEY and CDR2 SVGAGI. V was cut by 5 bases and J by 7 bases, with 11 bases left in between. The CDR3 spells CASSPGSAEKLFF. CDR3 bases: TGTGCCAGCAGTCCCGGGAGTGCTGAAAAACTGTTTTTT.

The chain carries TRBV11-2 and TRBJ2-7; 7 nucleotides agree with TRBD2. The V segment lost 6 bases and the J segment 4 bases; nucleotides outside the gene matches: 21. From germline, CDR1 is SGHAT and CDR2 FQNNGV. The CDR3 covers 18 residues. CDR3 in DNA: TGTGCCAGCAGTACCGCGGGTTGGGCGGGAGACCATAGGTACGAGCAGTACTTC. Protein: CASSTAGWAGDHRYEQYF.

This sequence joins TRBV5-1 and TRBJ1-2; tentatively, D is TRBD1 (6 bases). CDR3 length equals 14 residues. Germline CDR1 is SGHRS and CDR2 is YFSETQ. The ends were cut back, 0 bases at V and 4 bases at J, with 10 bases in the middle. The CDR3 DNA is TGCGCCAGCAGCTTGGATCCAGGGGTCTATGGCTACACCTTC. Residues: CASSLDPGVYGYTF.

This clone was recorded only once. The V and J genes are TRBV2 and TRBJ2-7; a weak D match, TRBD1 (5 bases). This CDR3 spans 15 amino acids. Trimming removed 0 bases at V and 4 bases at J, with 13 bases between. In germline, CDR1 is SNHLY, CDR2 FYNNEI. The CDR3 sequence: CASSEAWAGPYEQYF. Written as DNA, the CDR3 is TGTGCCAGCAGTGAAGCTTGGGCAGGGCCATACGAGCAGTACTTC.

This chain uses TRBV7-2 with TRBJ2-3; TRBD2 agrees at 9 bases. Trimming cost V 1 base and J 4 bases; bases outside gene matches: 6. Per germline, CDR1 SGHTA and CDR2 FQGNSA. The CDR3 is 16 amino acids. The CDR3 here is CASSLVAGVVPDTQYF. Here the CDR3 DNA reads TGTGCCAGCAGCTTAGTAGCGGGAGTCGTGCCAGATACGCAGTATTTT.